The following is a T cell receptor (beta chain) sequence with its context. Its specificity is unknown. Exclusion of a patient followed from autoimmune disease history or systemic immunosuppression. Sequencing was performed with immunoSEQ multiplex PCR; in TCRdb, only in-frame clones are kept and a portion is missing. This table has nearly 50,000 clones, around nine tenths appearing once. These data come from a study of OX40 agonist ivuxolimab in advanced cancers. Study at large: Ivuxolimab is a fully human IgG2 antibody that activates OX40 (CD134).

Study results and caveats: Expanded clones belonging to CD8+ T cells outnumbered, on average, those of CD4+.

Source: CD4+ or CD8+ T cells sorted from blood, taken in a trial of the OX40 agonist ivuxolimab. The sequence derives from an adult with an advanced solid tumor such as melanoma, head and neck, liver or kidney cancer.

The CDR3 loop is CASSLDEFNTEAFF. The CDR3 coding sequence is TGTGCCAGCAGCTTAGATGAATTTAACACTGAAGCTTTCTTT. The chain recombines TRBV11-2 with TRBJ1-1; D unresolved. The V end lost 0 bases, the J end lost 2 bases, and 7 bases lay between the germline ends. The CDR3 is made up of 14 amino acids. Germline V lookup: CDR1 SGHAT, CDR2 FQNNGV.